This T cell receptor (beta chain) appears in the sequencing data of a study of blood T cell repertoires in COVID-19. At the level of the study: From T cells, B-cell-depleted T cells, or PBMCs came the material, which was cDNA or gDNA.

Per the study methods: The authors estimated nucleated cell counts from reference gene primer amplification. Here immunoSEQ multiplex PCR was the method, and the copy in TCRdb shows in-frame clones only, minus some. V and J calls plus clone size are reproduced from that table; the DNA served to infer D and trimming. This table has about 250,000 clones, over 75% appearing once. Germline lookup yields CDR1 SGHRS and CDR2 YFSETQ. CDR3 length: 12 amino acids. The V gene lost 3 bases and the J gene lost 10 bases, with 11 bases spanning the gap. The source is a woman aged 40 to 50 who had recovered from COVID-19. The V gene is TRBV5-1, the J gene TRBJ2-1, with D tentatively TRBD2 (5 bases). Source material: peripheral blood. The CDR3, as DNA: TGCGCCAGCAGCTCAAGCGGTTTCGAGCAGTTCTTC. Encoded protein: CASSSSGFEQFF.